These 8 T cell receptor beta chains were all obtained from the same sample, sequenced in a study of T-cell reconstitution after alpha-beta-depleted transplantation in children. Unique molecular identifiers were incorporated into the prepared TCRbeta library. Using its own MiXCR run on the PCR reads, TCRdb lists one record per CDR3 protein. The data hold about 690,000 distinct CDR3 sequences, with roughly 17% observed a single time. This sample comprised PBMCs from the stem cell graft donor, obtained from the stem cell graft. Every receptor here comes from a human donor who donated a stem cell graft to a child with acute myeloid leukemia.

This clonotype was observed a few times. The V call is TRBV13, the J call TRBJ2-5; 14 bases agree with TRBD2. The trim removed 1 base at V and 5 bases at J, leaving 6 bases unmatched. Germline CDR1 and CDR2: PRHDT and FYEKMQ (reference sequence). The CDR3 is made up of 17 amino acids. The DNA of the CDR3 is TGTGCCAGCAGCTTAGTTGGACTAGCGGGGGGCGAGGAGACCCAGTACTTC. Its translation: CASSLVGLAGGEETQYF.

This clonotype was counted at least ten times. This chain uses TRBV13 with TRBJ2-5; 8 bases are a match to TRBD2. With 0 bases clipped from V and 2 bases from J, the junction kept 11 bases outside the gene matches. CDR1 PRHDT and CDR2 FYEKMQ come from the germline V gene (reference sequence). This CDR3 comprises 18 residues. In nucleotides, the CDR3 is TGTGCCAGCAGCTTAGGAATCCCTTACGGGGGGGCACAAGAGACCCAGTACTTC. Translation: CASSLGIPYGGAQETQYF.

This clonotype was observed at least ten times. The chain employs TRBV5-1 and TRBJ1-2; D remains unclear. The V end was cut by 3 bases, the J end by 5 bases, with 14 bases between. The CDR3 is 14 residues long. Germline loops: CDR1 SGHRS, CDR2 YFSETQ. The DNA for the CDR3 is TGCGCCAGCAGCTCGGTGCCTGATGGGTATGGCTACACCTTC. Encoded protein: CASSSVPDGYGYTF.

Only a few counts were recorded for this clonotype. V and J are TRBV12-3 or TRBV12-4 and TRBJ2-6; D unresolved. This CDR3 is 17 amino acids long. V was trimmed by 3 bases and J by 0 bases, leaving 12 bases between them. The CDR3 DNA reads TGTGCCAGCAGTTTGTCAGACTCCAGCTCTGGGGCCAACGTCCTGACTTTC. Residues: CASSLSDSSSGANVLTF.

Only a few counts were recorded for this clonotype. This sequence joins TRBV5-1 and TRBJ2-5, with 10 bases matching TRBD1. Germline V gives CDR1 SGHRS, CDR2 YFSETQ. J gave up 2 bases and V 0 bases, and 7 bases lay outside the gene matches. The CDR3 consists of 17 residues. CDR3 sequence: CASSLEDRGGLQETQYF. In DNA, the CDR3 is TGCGCCAGCAGCTTGGAGGACAGGGGGGGATTACAAGAGACCCAGTACTTC.

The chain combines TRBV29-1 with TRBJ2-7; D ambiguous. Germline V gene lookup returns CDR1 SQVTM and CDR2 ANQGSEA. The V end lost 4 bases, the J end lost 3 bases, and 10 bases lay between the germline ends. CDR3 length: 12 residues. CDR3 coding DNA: TGCAGCGTTGGCGGCAGCCTCTACGAGCAGTACTTC. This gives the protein CSVGGSLYEQYF.

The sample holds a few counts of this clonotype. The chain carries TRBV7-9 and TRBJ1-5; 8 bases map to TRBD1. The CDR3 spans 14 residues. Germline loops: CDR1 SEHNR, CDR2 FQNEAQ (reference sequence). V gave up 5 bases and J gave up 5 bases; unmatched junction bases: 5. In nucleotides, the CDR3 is TGTGCCAGCAGCCCACAGGGGGTGGATCAGCCCCAGCATTTT. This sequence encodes CASSPQGVDQPQHF.

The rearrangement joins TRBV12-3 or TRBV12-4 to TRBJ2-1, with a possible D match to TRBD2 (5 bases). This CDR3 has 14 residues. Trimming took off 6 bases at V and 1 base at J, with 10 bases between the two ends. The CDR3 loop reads CASRTGVSYNEQFF. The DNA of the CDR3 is TGTGCCAGCAGGACCGGGGTATCCTACAATGAGCAGTTCTTC.